Below, one TCR beta chain is given with its context. V lost 4 bases and J 6 bases, leaving 11 bases between the germline ends. The germline CDR1 and CDR2 sequences are SGDLS and YYNGEE. The CDR3 covers 13 residues. This sample stems from a study of blood T cell repertoires in COVID-19. Whole-study context: Specimens from acute and convalescent COVID-19 originated in the United States, Italy and Spain. T cells, B-cell-depleted T cells, or PBMCs provided the cDNA or gDNA that served as material.

As handled by the study authors: For nucleated cells, counts were estimated from reference gene primer amplification. Data came from immunoSEQ multiplex PCR; TCRdb stores just in-frame clones and leaves some out. V, J and clone size reflect that table, while D and trimming were determined from the DNA. This table holds approximately 74,000 clones, around 88% found once. This receptor was obtained from an elderly woman with active or convalescent COVID-19. The specimen was peripheral blood. This chain connects TRBV9 to TRBJ1-3; D not certain. The CDR3 nucleotides are TGTGCCAGCAGCCTCGGAGGCGTAAACACCATATATTTT. Protein product: CASSLGGVNTIYF.